Presented here are 26 T cell receptor beta chains from one specimen sequenced in a study of T cell responses to AZD1222 COVID-19 vaccine. Generated by immunoSEQ multiplex PCR, the TCRdb table keeps only in-frame clones and is missing some. The sample has 40,000 to 55,000 clones, approximately 90% seen once; the top ten hold around 1.1%. Material: peripheral blood, obtained 28 days after the second AZD1222 dose. Source of these receptors: an adult who received the AZD1222 COVID-19 vaccine.

The genes are TRBV9 and TRBJ2-1, with D perhaps TRBD1 (6 bases). CDR3 size: 14 residues. The germline V gene has CDR1 SGDLS and CDR2 YYNGEE. V lost 6 bases to trimming and J lost 8 bases, with 18 bases between them. The CDR3 region has the DNA TGTGCCAGCATGGCCGGCAGGGGAAACGATGAGCAGTTCTTC. Protein sequence: CASMAGRGNDEQFF.

This clone was seen only once. V is TRBV19 and J is TRBJ2-2, with D possibly TRBD1 on 5 matching bases. CDR1 LNHDA and CDR2 SQIVND come from the germline V gene (reference sequence). Between the trimmed V and J ends, which lost 3 bases and 0 bases, there was a span of 8 bases. This CDR3 has 15 residues. CDR3 sequence (DNA): TGTGCCAGTAGTATGGGGCATACGAACACCGGGGAGCTGTTTTTT. It codes for CASSMGHTNTGELFF.

The chain recombines TRBV5-6 with TRBJ2-7, with D hard to call. Trimming removed 3 bases at V and 0 bases at J, with 4 bases between. The CDR3 has 12 residues. From germline, CDR1 is SGHDT and CDR2 YYEEEE. In DNA form, the CDR3 reads TGTGCCAGCAGCTGGAGCTCCTACGAGCAGTACTTC. Residues: CASSWSSYEQYF.

V usage is TRBV3-1 (or the pseudogene TRBV3-2) and J usage is TRBJ1-2; D may be TRBD1 (6 bases). The CDR3 is made up of 14 amino acids. Per the germline V gene, CDR1 is LGHDT and CDR2 is YNNKEL (reference sequence). The V end lost 3 bases, the J end lost 4 bases, and 12 bases lay between the germline ends. As DNA, the CDR3 is TGTGCCAGCAGCCAGGGGGCGTATGTCTATGGCTACACCTTC. This encodes CASSQGAYVYGYTF.

Notes on this clone: One end of the junction fails to match germline, which may point to a read error. CDR3 nucleotide sequence: TGTGCCAGTAGTATTGACAGGAACGCCGGGGAGCTGTTTTTT. Protein sequence: CASSIDRNAGELFF. This chain connects TRBV19 to TRBJ2-2, with D possibly matching TRBD1 (6 bases). The CDR3 runs 14 residues. Germline V gene lookup returns CDR1 LNHDA and CDR2 SQIVND (reference sequence).

This clone turned up a few times. The genes are TRBV19 and TRBJ1-6, with 7 bases lining up with TRBD1. This CDR3 contains 13 residues. After removal of 9 bases from V and 7 bases from J, the junction contained 6 bases not matched to a gene. Germline V gene lookup returns CDR1 LNHDA and CDR2 SQIVND (reference sequence). The CDR3 loop is CASVRGLNSPLHF. The CDR3 nucleotides are TGTGCCAGCGTCAGGGGGTTGAATTCACCCCTCCACTTT.

CDR3 nucleotides: TGCGCCAGCAGCTTGGCTGCTCTTAGCTCCTACAATGAGCAGTTCTTC. Translated, it gives CASSLAALSSYNEQFF. The chain uses TRBV5-1 and TRBJ2-1; D ambiguous. The CDR3 is 16 residues long. Trimming took off 0 bases at V and 0 bases at J, with 10 bases between the two ends. Germline-derived CDR1 and CDR2 are SGHRS and YFSETQ.

This chain uses TRBV27 with TRBJ2-1; 11 bases match TRBD1. The V segment lost 5 bases and the J segment 2 bases; nucleotides outside the gene matches: 5. Germline loops: CDR1 MNHEY, CDR2 SMNVEV (reference sequence). The CDR3 totals 16 residues. The CDR3 DNA sequence: TGTGCCAGCAGTCCGGGGACAGGGGGTGCCTACAATGAGCAGTTCTTC. Its translation is CASSPGTGGAYNEQFF.

This clone was detected a few times. CDR3 in amino acids: CASSVSGSPTRSEQYF. CDR3 DNA: TGTGCCAGCAGCGTATCCGGCAGCCCTACGAGATCCGAGCAGTACTTC. This chain connects TRBV9 to TRBJ2-7; no definite D call. Germline CDR1 and CDR2: SGDLS and YYNGEE. The CDR3 is 16 amino acids. V was pared by 1 base and J by 6 bases, with 20 bases between.

This chain connects TRBV7-5 to TRBJ2-7; TRBD2 reflects the table's D call only, with no check against the DNA. TRBV7-5 is a pseudogene segment. This CDR3 is 11 amino acids long. The CDR3: CARSPFYEQYF. The CDR3 DNA sequence: TGTGCCAGATCCCCCTTCTACGAGCAGTACTTC.

This chain links TRBV2 with TRBJ2-7; 8 bases fit TRBD1. The CDR3 contains 14 residues. Germline trimming cut 2 bases from V and 4 bases from J; bases unmatched to any gene: 4. Germline CDR1 and CDR2: SNHLY and FYNNEI. The CDR3 nucleotides read TGTGCCAGCAGTGAAAGCCAGGGGGCTTACGAGCAGTACTTC. Translated, it gives CASSESQGAYEQYF.

The chain links TRBV28 to TRBJ1-1, with 8 nucleotides matching TRBD1. This CDR3 is 15 amino acids long. Germline CDR1 reads MDHEN; CDR2 reads SYDVKM. J gave up 4 bases and V 6 bases, and 10 bases lay outside the gene matches. The chain's CDR3 is CASRSSQGAPTEAFF. The CDR3, as DNA: TGTGCCAGCAGATCATCTCAGGGGGCGCCCACTGAAGCTTTCTTT.

As regards this clone: This likely comes from a read error, as the CDR3 has no conserved phenylalanine or tryptophan at its end. This chain uses TRBV4-1 with TRBJ1-3, with D uncertain. Trimming took 4 bases from V and 6 from J, leaving 13 bases between them. The CDR3 is 14 amino acids. Germline V gene lookup returns CDR1 MGHRA and CDR2 YSYEKL. In nucleotides, the CDR3 is TGCGCCAGCAGCCCGGTCCCAAGAAAAAACACCATATATCTT. Translating gives CASSPVPRKNTIYL.

The chain links TRBV10-3 to TRBJ2-2, with 8 bases lining up with TRBD1. Trimming removed 3 bases from V and 4 bases from J; junction bases left unmatched: 7. Germline V gene sequence: CDR1 ENHRY, CDR2 SYGVKD. The CDR3 runs to 16 residues. CDR3 loop: CAISDPDRGGTGELFF. Here the CDR3 DNA reads TGTGCCATCAGTGACCCTGACAGGGGAGGCACCGGGGAGCTGTTTTTT.

CDR3 residues: CASSVGYGRVGGELFF. The DNA for the CDR3 is TGTGCCAGCAGCGTCGGCTACGGGAGGGTCGGCGGGGAGCTGTTTTTT. The chain couples TRBV9 to TRBJ2-2; TRBD2 agrees at 8 bases. CDR3 length: 16 residues. J gave up 7 bases and V 2 bases, and 10 bases lay outside the gene matches. Germline V gene data show CDR1 as SGDLS and CDR2 as YYNGEE.

This sequence joins TRBV25-1 and TRBJ2-2, with no clear D. CDR3 length equals 14 residues. In germline, CDR1 is MGHDK, CDR2 SYGVNS. V was clipped by 3 bases and J by 5 bases, with 10 bases between them. The CDR3 region has the DNA TGTGCCAGCAGTGAGGACGGGTGGACCGGGGAGCTGTTTTTT. It yields the protein CASSEDGWTGELFF.

V is TRBV5-1 and J is TRBJ2-7; TRBD1 matches 9 bases. V was clipped by 9 bases and J by 2 bases; unmatched bases: 9. There are 14 residues in the CDR3. Germline V lookup: CDR1 SGHRS, CDR2 YFSETQ. The CDR3 here is CATSTGTGPYEQYF. DNA for the CDR3: TGCGCCACCTCGACCGGGACAGGGCCCTACGAGCAGTACTTC.

The V and J genes are TRBV2 and TRBJ2-7; 12 bases fit TRBD2. The CDR3 consists of 15 residues. From germline, CDR1 is SNHLY and CDR2 FYNNEI. The V and J ends lost 7 bases and 4 bases, in that order; junction bases with no gene match: 8. The CDR3 loop reads CASKRLAGVLYEQYF. The CDR3 nucleotides read TGTGCCAGCAAGAGACTAGCGGGAGTGTTGTACGAGCAGTACTTC.

The chain employs TRBV4-1 and TRBJ2-7; 13 nucleotides align to TRBD2. Germline V lookup: CDR1 MGHRA, CDR2 YSYEKL. The CDR3 length is 20 residues. The V segment lost 1 base and the J segment 3 bases; nucleotides outside the gene matches: 15. The CDR3 sequence: CASSQAWTSGSDYVVYEQYF. The DNA of the CDR3 is TGCGCCAGCAGCCAAGCCTGGACTAGCGGGAGTGATTACGTTGTCTACGAGCAGTACTTC.

The chain links TRBV7-9 to TRBJ1-1, with 10 nucleotides matching TRBD1. This CDR3 has 15 residues. The V segment lost 4 bases and the J segment 6 bases; nucleotides outside the gene matches: 8. Germline values: CDR1 SEHNR, CDR2 FQNEAQ (reference sequence). DNA for the CDR3: TGTGCCAGCAGCTGGGGGGACAGGGGATCACCTGAAGCTTTCTTT. This codes for CASSWGDRGSPEAFF. The variable domain in full, completed from reference TRBV7-9 and TRBJ1-1, reads DTGVSQNPRHKITKRGQNVTFRCDPISEHNRLYWYRQTLGQGPEFLTYFQNEAQLEKSRLLSDRFSAERPKGSFSTLEIQRTEQGDSAMYLCASSWGDRGSPEAFFGQGTRLTVV.

The chain employs TRBV19 and TRBJ2-7, with unresolved D. Germline V gene data show CDR1 as LNHDA and CDR2 as SQIVND (reference sequence). The length of the CDR3 is 14 residues. V dropped 3 bases and J dropped 3 bases, with 12 bases sitting between them. The CDR3 loop is CASSINYGSYEQYF. CDR3 nucleotides: TGTGCCAGTAGTATCAATTACGGCAGCTACGAGCAGTACTTC. The complete variable domain, with remaining parts taken from reference TRBV19 and TRBJ2-7, reads DGGITQSPKYLFRKEGQNVTLSCEQNLNHDAMYWYRQDPGQGLRLIYYSQIVNDFQKGDIAEGYSVSREKKESFPLTVTSAQKNPTAFYLCASSINYGSYEQYFGPGTRLTVT.

In its sample, this clone was seen a few times. This chain's CDR3 is CASRLASNTGELFF. In DNA form, the CDR3 reads TGTGCCAGCAGGCTAGCGTCTAACACCGGGGAGCTGTTTTTT. This chain connects TRBV6-5 to TRBJ2-2; TRBD2 is a possible D gene (6 bases). Germline V gene data show CDR1 as MNHEY and CDR2 as SVGAGI. CDR3 size: 14 residues. V was cut by 6 bases and J by 2 bases, with 10 bases left in between.

The J gene is TRBJ2-5, the V gene TRBV19; TRBD1 aligns across 7 bases. This CDR3 spans 15 amino acids. J was trimmed by 3 bases and V by 5 bases; bases with no gene match: 9. CDR1 LNHDA and CDR2 SQIVND come from the germline V gene (reference sequence). The CDR3 nucleotides are TGTGCCAGTAGTTCCTACAGGGGCTTGGAAGAGACCCAGTACTTC. This codes for CASSSYRGLEETQYF.

V gene TRBV5-4 combines with J gene TRBJ2-5; TRBD2 agrees at 7 bases. The CDR3 is 15 amino acids. CDR1 and CDR2 (germline): SGHNT, YYREEE (reference sequence). V dropped 2 bases and J dropped 6; count of bases not matched to a gene: 10. CDR3 DNA sequence: TGTGCCAGCAGCTTCGGGGGGAGGGCCAAGAAGACCCAGTACTTC. Residues: CASSFGGRAKKTQYF.

This chain links TRBV29-1 with TRBJ1-5; D may be TRBD1 (5 bases). This CDR3 spans 14 amino acids. V lost 5 bases and J lost 4, with 15 bases in between. Germline V CDR1 and CDR2: SQVTM, ANQGSEA. The CDR3 DNA reads as TGCAGCGTTTCACACGGGACGACTAATCAGCCCCAGCATTTT. The encoded protein is CSVSHGTTNQPQHF. The variable domain in full, with the rest retrieved from reference TRBV29-1 and TRBJ1-5, is SAVISQKPSRDICQRGTSLTIQCQVDSQVTMMFWYRQQPGQSLTLIATANQGSEATYESGFVIDKFPISRPNLTFSTLTVSNMSPEDSSIYLCSVSHGTTNQPQHFGDGTRLSIL.

V usage is TRBV7-3 and J usage is TRBJ2-5; 7 nucleotides align to TRBD1. Germline V CDR1 and CDR2: SGHTA, FQGTGA. The CDR3 runs to 14 residues. V was pared by 3 bases and J by 4 bases, with 5 bases of the junction left unmatched. CDR3 nucleotides: TGTGCCAGCAGCTTGGTAGGGGGCATAGAGACCCAGTACTTC. Residues: CASSLVGGIETQYF.